Listed below are T cell receptor beta chains from one sample, sequenced in a study of T cell responses to AZD1222 COVID-19 vaccine. Here immunoSEQ multiplex PCR was the method, and the copy in TCRdb shows in-frame clones only, minus some. Among more than 95,000 clones listed, roughly 90% were seen once. Sequencing was performed on peripheral blood, taken on day 0 of AZD1222 vaccination. All receptors derive from an adult in good health. CDR3s leave out the opening cysteine and the closing phenylalanine or tryptophan. Not every row has a clone size; where given, it reads once, few, many or a size class.

CDR3,V,size
AWSEVKGGGEKLF,TRBV30,NA
SWRQGYTEAF,TRBV29-1,NA
ASKLTGVDYGYT,TRBV2,NA
ASSEMPSSVNEAF,TRBV6-1,NA
ASSLLGPYGYT,TRBV28,NA
AWRGGAVEKLF,TRBV30,NA
ASSFVQETQY,TRBV5-4,NA
ATSDLGLADQETQY,TRBV24-1,NA
ASSLSWGNEQF,TRBV27,NA
SAGDTYNEQF,TRBV29-1,NA
ASSPGTATNEKLF,TRBV19,NA
ASSWGLAGGSSTDTQY,TRBV5-6,NA
ASSIYREVNQPQH,TRBV19,NA
ASSMRVLDTIY,TRBV19,once
ASKGLEGFSSSYNEQF,TRBV27,NA
ASSLLGQGSTDTQY,TRBV28,NA
ASSQGDGARYNYGYT,TRBV4-2,NA
ASRSSDVNTEAF,TRBV12-2,NA
ASGKKITEAF,TRBV7-9,once
ASSGTVRGTQY,TRBV5-4,NA